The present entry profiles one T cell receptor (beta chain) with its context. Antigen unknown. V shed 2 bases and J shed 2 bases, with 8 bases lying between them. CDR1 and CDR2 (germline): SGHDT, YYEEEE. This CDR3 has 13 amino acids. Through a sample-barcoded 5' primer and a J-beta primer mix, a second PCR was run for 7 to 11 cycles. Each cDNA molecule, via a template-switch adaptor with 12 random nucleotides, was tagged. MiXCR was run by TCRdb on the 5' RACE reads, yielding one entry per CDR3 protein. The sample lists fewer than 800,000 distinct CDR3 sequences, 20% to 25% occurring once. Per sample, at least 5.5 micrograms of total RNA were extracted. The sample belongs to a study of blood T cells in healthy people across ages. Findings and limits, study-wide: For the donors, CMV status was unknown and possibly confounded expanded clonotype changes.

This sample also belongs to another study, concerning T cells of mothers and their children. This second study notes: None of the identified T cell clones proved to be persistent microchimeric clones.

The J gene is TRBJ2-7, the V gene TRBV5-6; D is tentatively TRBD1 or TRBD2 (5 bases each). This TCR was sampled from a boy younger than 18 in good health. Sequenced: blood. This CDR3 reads CASSFGATYEQYF. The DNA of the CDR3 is TGTGCCAGCAGCTTCGGGGCTACCTACGAGCAGTACTTC.